This T cell receptor beta chain was recorded in a study of T cell repertoires in cytomegalovirus infection. In germline, CDR1 is SGHNT, CDR2 YYREEE (reference sequence). CDR3 length equals 16 residues. TCRdb re-called the reads with MiXCR, one entry per CDR3 protein. The sample carries 450,000 to 600,000 distinct CDR3 sequences, about 11% recorded once. With respect to this clonotype: Its ends do not fully match the called genes, so a read error is possible.

The chain employs TRBV5-4 and TRBJ2-7, with TRBD2 matching over 14 bases. The receptor was isolated from a human donor in good health (CMV status not recorded). Some clones in this sample may be carry-over from other donors' samples. The sequenced sample consisted of PBMCs. CDR3 bases: TGTGACAGCAGCTCCGGGACTAGCGGGAGTTTGGGTGAGCAGTACTTC. Amino acids: CDSSSGTSGSLGEQYF.